The 22 T cell receptor beta chains in this list originate from one sample, sequenced in a study of sequential checkpoint blockade in melanoma. The protocol was immunoSEQ multiplex PCR, while the TCRdb copy is restricted to in-frame clones and leaves out a portion. Among about 18,000 clones listed, about 25% were seen once. The treatment: randomized to nivolumab then ipilimumab (arm A) or the reverse (arm B). The source was tumor tissue (inferred from file names), collected from a patient given nivolumab and ipilimumab in sequence. The receptors come from a human donor with melanoma.

The chain couples TRBV5-1 to TRBJ2-3; TRBD2 might be the D (5 bases). The CDR3 length is 17 residues. Germline assignment: CDR1 SGHRS and CDR2 YFSETQ. With 1 base removed from V and 2 bases from J, the gap between germline ends came to 17 bases. The CDR3 DNA is TGCGCCAGCAGCTTGTTTCCTGGTTCTAGCAACACAGATACGCAGTATTTT. Amino acid sequence: CASSLFPGSSNTDTQYF.

The rearrangement uses TRBV9 and TRBJ2-2; the match to TRBD1 covers 7 bases. V was clipped by 4 bases and J by 6 bases; unmatched bases: 12. Looked up from germline, CDR1 is SGDLS and CDR2 is YYNGEE. The CDR3 covers 16 residues. CDR3 protein: CASSPLPTGSAGELFF. The CDR3 DNA is TGTGCCAGCAGCCCCCTACCGACAGGGTCCGCCGGGGAGCTGTTTTTT. Drawing the rest from reference TRBV9 and TRBJ2-2, the complete variable domain is DSGVTQTPKHLITATGQRVTLRCSPRSGDLSVYWYQQSLDQGLQFLIQYYNGEERAKGNILERFSAQQFPDLHSELNLSSLELGDSALYFCASSPLPTGSAGELFFGEGSRLTVL.

This clone was found many times. The V and J genes are TRBV11-3 and TRBJ2-2; D remains ambiguous. V dropped 4 bases and J dropped 3 bases, with 12 bases sitting between them. This CDR3 is built from 15 residues. Germline V lookup: CDR1 SGHNT, CDR2 YENEEA. The CDR3 region has the DNA TGTGCCAGCAGCTCGAACTTAGGGTACACCGGGGAGCTGTTTTTT. Translation: CASSSNLGYTGELFF.

The chain joins TRBV5-1 to TRBJ2-1, with 9 nucleotides matching TRBD1. This CDR3 is built from 16 residues. Germline V lookup: CDR1 SGHRS, CDR2 YFSETQ. V gave up 3 bases and J gave up 5 bases; unmatched junction bases: 9. The CDR3 sequence is CASSSTPGQGNNEQFF. DNA of the CDR3: TGCGCCAGCAGCTCGACCCCGGGACAGGGAAACAATGAGCAGTTCTTC.

The chain couples TRBV10-1 to TRBJ2-3, with 7 bases that match TRBD1. CDR3 length: 15 residues. The J segment lost 2 bases and the V segment lost 7 bases, leaving 9 bases of the junction unmatched. CDR1 WNHNN and CDR2 SYGVQD come from the germline V gene (reference sequence). CDR3 sequence (DNA): TGCGCCAGCACTGAAGACAGGGCCCTCACAGATACGCAGTATTTT. This sequence encodes CASTEDRALTDTQYF.

This sequence joins TRBV6-8 and TRBJ2-3; D may be TRBD2 (5 bases). This CDR3 is built from 14 residues. Germline CDR1 is MNHGY and CDR2 is SAAAGT. V lost 4 bases and J lost 2, with 10 bases in between. The CDR3: CASSSGGSTDTQYF. The DNA for the CDR3 is TGTGCCAGCAGTTCTGGCGGGTCCACAGATACGCAGTATTTT.

This clone was picked up many times. The rearrangement uses TRBV11-3 and TRBJ1-5; D ambiguous. The germline V gene encodes CDR1 SGHNT and CDR2 YENEEA. The CDR3 loop spans 15 amino acids. V lost 3 bases and J 0 bases, leaving 9 bases between the germline ends. CDR3 nucleotides: TGTGCCAGCAGCTTCGGGGATTATAGCAATCAGCCCCAGCATTTT. Protein sequence: CASSFGDYSNQPQHF.

This clone was counted only a few times. The chain joins TRBV6-8 to TRBJ2-1; D possibly corresponds to TRBD2 (6 bases). The germline gives CDR1 MNHGY, CDR2 SAAAGT. Trimming shortened V by 5 bases and J by 5 bases, and 10 bases separated the two germline ends. The CDR3 length is 13 residues. In DNA form, the CDR3 reads TGTGCCAGCAGTACCGGGACTCACAATGAGCAGTTCTTC. Its translation: CASSTGTHNEQFF.

This clone was observed a few times. This chain uses TRBV6-8 with TRBJ1-1, with D hard to call. The germline V gene encodes CDR1 MNHGY and CDR2 SAAAGT. Trimming pared 5 bases from V and 1 base from J, leaving 8 bases between. CDR3 length: 13 amino acids. The CDR3 reads CASSERGNTEAFF. DNA for the CDR3: TGTGCCAGCAGTGAGAGAGGGAACACTGAAGCTTTCTTT.

This clone was detected many times. V usage is TRBV11-3 and J usage is TRBJ1-1, with D maybe TRBD1 (5 bases). V dropped 4 bases and J dropped 5 bases, with 23 bases sitting between them. This CDR3 region has 17 residues. The germline CDR1 and CDR2 sequences are SGHNT and YENEEA. The CDR3: CASSSTTAKLIRTEAFF. CDR3 nucleotides: TGTGCCAGCAGCTCAACGACAGCGAAATTGATAAGGACTGAAGCTTTCTTT. Supplemented by reference TRBV11-3 and TRBJ1-1, the full variable domain reads EAGVVQSPRYKIIEKKQPVAFWCNPISGHNTLYWYLQNLGQGPELLIRYENEEAVDDSQLPKDRFSAERLKGVDSTLKIQPAELGDSAVYLCASSSTTAKLIRTEAFFGQGTRLTVV.

The chain uses TRBV5-1 and TRBJ1-1; D might be TRBD1 (5 bases). CDR1 and CDR2 from the germline V gene are SGHRS and YFSETQ. V lost 0 bases, J lost 3 bases, and 15 bases lay in between. The length of the CDR3 is 16 residues. The CDR3 DNA is TGCGCCAGCAGCTTGGTGGGGAGGGGCGTAGACACTGAAGCTTTCTTT. Protein product: CASSLVGRGVDTEAFF.

By sample fraction, this clone is medium-sized. The chain links TRBV6-8 to TRBJ1-1, with TRBD1 as a possible D gene (6 bases). The CDR3 has 15 residues. Germline CDR1 reads MNHGY; CDR2 reads SAAAGT. V was trimmed by 4 bases and J by 1 base, leaving 13 bases between them. This CDR3 reads CASSSYRGANTEAFF. In DNA, the CDR3 is TGTGCCAGCAGTTCGTATCGGGGGGCGAACACTGAAGCTTTCTTT.

The chain employs TRBV11-3 and TRBJ2-7; 11 bases align to TRBD2. V was clipped by 5 bases and J by 7 bases; unmatched bases: 10. This CDR3 has 15 amino acids. Per germline, CDR1 SGHNT and CDR2 YENEEA. The CDR3 bases are TGTGCCAGCAGCCCGCGACTAGCGGGATACCGAGAGCAGTACTTC. Translated: CASSPRLAGYREQYF. Drawing the rest from reference TRBV11-3 and TRBJ2-7, the complete variable domain is EAGVVQSPRYKIIEKKQPVAFWCNPISGHNTLYWYLQNLGQGPELLIRYENEEAVDDSQLPKDRFSAERLKGVDSTLKIQPAELGDSAVYLCASSPRLAGYREQYFGPGTRLTVT.

The CDR3 DNA is TGTGCCAGCAGGTCTAGTAGTAGCGGGAGCGGCGGGGAGCTGTTTTTT. The encoded protein is CASRSSSSGSGGELFF. V gene TRBV2 combines with J gene TRBJ2-2, with 9 bases aligning to TRBD2. CDR1 and CDR2 from the germline V gene are SNHLY and FYNNEI. The ends lost 6 bases at V and 7 bases at J; junction bases unmatched: 12. This CDR3 spans 16 amino acids.

The chain combines TRBV19 with TRBJ2-3; TRBD1 or TRBD2 may be the D gene (5 bases each). In germline, CDR1 is LNHDA, CDR2 SQIVND (reference sequence). V was pared by 10 bases and J by 6 bases, with 11 bases between. The CDR3 is made up of 11 amino acids. CDR3 sequence: CATKWGDTQYF. The CDR3 DNA sequence: TGTGCCACCAAATGGGGGGATACGCAGTATTTT.

The rearrangement uses TRBV12-5 and TRBJ1-5; D is unresolved. The CDR3 loop spans 12 amino acids. CDR1 and CDR2 (germline): LGHNT, FRNRAP. The V gene lost 2 bases and the J gene lost 11 bases, with 10 bases spanning the gap. The CDR3 coding sequence is TGTGCTAGTGGTTTGAGTGGGAGAGCCCAGCATTTT. Its protein product is CASGLSGRAQHF.

This chain uses TRBV10-2 with TRBJ2-5; 8 nucleotides agree with TRBD2. Per the germline V gene, CDR1 is WSHSY and CDR2 is SAAADI. V lost 8 bases to trimming and J lost 4 bases; unmatched junction nucleotides: 3. CDR3 size: 12 residues. In DNA, the CDR3 is TGCGCCAGCGGACTAGCTGGAGAGACCCAGTACTTC. The encoded protein is CASGLAGETQYF.

This clone was counted only a few times. The chain is built from TRBV14 and TRBJ2-7; D is undetermined. V dropped 0 bases and J dropped 6 bases, with 12 bases sitting between them. The V gene's germline CDR1 is SGHDN and CDR2 FVKESK. The CDR3 loop spans 14 amino acids. The CDR3, as DNA: TGTGCCAGCAGCCAAGACTGGGTATCGGGCGAGCAGTACTTC. This codes for CASSQDWVSGEQYF.

For the CDR3, the DNA is TGTGCCAGTAGTATCTCCGGGACAGGGCGTACTGAAGCTTTCTTT. Protein product: CASSISGTGRTEAFF. The chain is built from TRBV19 and TRBJ1-1; 9 bases match TRBD1. The CDR3 length is 15 residues. Losses at the gene ends were 3 bases for V and 5 bases for J; bases not matched to a gene: 7. Germline CDR1 is LNHDA and CDR2 is SQIVND (reference sequence).

J is TRBJ2-1 and V is TRBV14; D remains unclear. Trimming removed 0 bases at V and 8 bases at J, with 11 bases between. Germline values: CDR1 SGHDN, CDR2 FVKESK. The CDR3 extends over 14 amino acids. CDR3 in amino acids: CASSQDLGRYEQFF. The CDR3 DNA reads as TGTGCCAGCAGCCAAGATCTCGGGCGGTATGAGCAGTTCTTC.

This clone came up a few times. The rearrangement uses TRBV14 and TRBJ2-2; TRBD2 matches 10 bases. Germline V lookup: CDR1 SGHDN, CDR2 FVKESK. V dropped 0 bases and J dropped 4; count of bases not matched to a gene: 8. The CDR3 is 18 residues long. The CDR3 region has the DNA TGTGCCAGCAGCCAAGAAGGGACTAGCGTAATAGGCACCGGGGAGCTGTTTTTT. Protein sequence: CASSQEGTSVIGTGELFF.

This chain connects TRBV6-8 to TRBJ1-1, with TRBD1 matching over 7 bases. The V gene end was trimmed by 2 bases and the J gene end by 3 bases; junction bases not matched to a gene: 3. CDR1 is MNHGY, CDR2 SAAAGT, per germline. The CDR3 length is 14 residues. CDR3 DNA sequence: TGTGCCAGCAGTTACAGGGGGCGAGACACTGAAGCTTTCTTT. Its protein is CASSYRGRDTEAFF.